The 9 T cell receptor beta chains below all came from one sample that was sequenced in a study of blood T cell repertoires in COVID-19. Assay: immunoSEQ multiplex PCR; the TCRdb copy retains only in-frame clones and omits some. Among a few hundred thousand clones listed, 80% to 90% were seen once. The sequencing sample was made of PBMCs or T cells enriched from blood (not recorded which). The receptors derive from a woman between 35 and 50 years old with acute COVID-19.

J is TRBJ2-4 and V is TRBV19, with TRBD1 matching 7 bases. Germline lookup yields CDR1 LNHDA and CDR2 SQIVND (reference sequence). The V gene end was trimmed by 4 bases and the J gene end by 7 bases; junction bases not matched to a gene: 7. The CDR3 consists of 14 residues. DNA of the CDR3: TGTGCCAGTAGTACTACAGGGGTTGGTAACATTCAGTACTTC. It codes for CASSTTGVGNIQYF.

The chain joins TRBV28 to TRBJ1-1; 7 nucleotides line up with TRBD1. The CDR3 totals 12 residues. After removal of 6 bases from V and 7 bases from J, the junction contained 5 bases not matched to a gene. The germline gives CDR1 MDHEN, CDR2 SYDVKM. CDR3 in DNA: TGTGCCAGCAGGGCCGGGACAGATGAAGCTTTCTTT. Translating gives CASRAGTDEAFF. Full variable domain (rest looked up from reference TRBV28 and TRBJ1-1): DVKVTQSSRYLVKRTGEKVFLECVQDMDHENMFWYRQDPGLGLRLIYFSYDVKMKEKGDIPEGYSVSREKKERFSLILESASTNQTSMYLCASRAGTDEAFFGQGTRLTVV.

The sample holds one count of this clone. The CDR3 bases are TGTGCCAGTAGTATAGAGGGGAACAGGGGGACCAATCAGCCCCAGCATTTT. The encoded protein is CASSIEGNRGTNQPQHF. The gene calls are TRBV19 and TRBJ1-5; 8 nucleotides align to TRBD1. V trimming: 0 bases; J trimming: 3 bases; junction bases outside the gene matches: 7. Germline CDR1 and CDR2: LNHDA and SQIVND (reference sequence). The CDR3 sequence is 17 residues long.

This chain links TRBV5-1 with TRBJ2-1; D may be TRBD1 (6 bases). Trimming removed 0 bases at V and 6 bases at J, with 13 bases between. CDR3 size: 15 residues. CDR1 and CDR2 from the germline V gene are SGHRS and YFSETQ. The CDR3 spells CASSLEGVTFNEQFF. CDR3 in DNA: TGCGCCAGCAGCTTGGAGGGGGTAACCTTCAATGAGCAGTTCTTC. Drawing the rest from reference TRBV5-1 and TRBJ2-1, the complete variable domain is KAGVTQTPRYLIKTRGQQVTLSCSPISGHRSVSWYQQTPGQGLQFLFEYFSETQRNKGNFPGRFSGRQFSNSRSEMNVSTLELGDSALYLCASSLEGVTFNEQFFGPGTRLTVL.

This chain joins TRBV6-5 and TRBJ1-4; D is perhaps TRBD1 (5 bases). CDR1 MNHEY and CDR2 SVGAGI come from the germline V gene. V lost 7 bases, J lost 8 bases, and 17 bases lay in between. There are 14 residues in the CDR3. The CDR3 sequence: CASKRAGSKEKLFF. CDR3 coding DNA: TGTGCCAGCAAACGCGCAGGGTCAAAAGAAAAACTGTTTTTT.

V is TRBV4-1 and J is TRBJ1-2; no definite D call. This CDR3 has 14 amino acids. Germline assignment: CDR1 MGHRA and CDR2 YSYEKL. Trimming removed 0 bases from V and 0 bases from J, with 5 bases in between. The CDR3 coding sequence is TGCGCCAGCAGCCAAGAGCGCACTAACTATGGCTACACCTTC. As protein: CASSQERTNYGYTF.

J is TRBJ1-1 and V is TRBV9; TRBD1 agrees at 7 bases. The V and J ends lost 3 bases and 10 bases, in that order; junction bases with no gene match: 6. The CDR3 is made up of 12 amino acids. Germline lookup yields CDR1 SGDLS and CDR2 YYNGEE. CDR3 sequence reads: CASSAGGTAAFF. The CDR3 DNA sequence: TGTGCCAGCAGCGCGGGGGGGACAGCAGCTTTCTTT. The whole variable domain, filled in from reference TRBV9 and TRBJ1-1, reads DSGVTQTPKHLITATGQRVTLRCSPRSGDLSVYWYQQSLDQGLQFLIQYYNGEERAKGNILERFSAQQFPDLHSELNLSSLELGDSALYFCASSAGGTAAFFGQGTRLTVV.

The chain couples TRBV7-3 to TRBJ2-3, with 14 bases identical to TRBD2. Germline V gene data show CDR1 as SGHTA and CDR2 as FQGTGA. The CDR3 runs 17 residues. The J segment lost 0 bases and the V segment lost 5 bases, leaving 4 bases of the junction unmatched. CDR3 nucleotides: TGTGCCAGCAGCCCCGGACTAGCGGGAGGAAGCACAGATACGCAGTATTTT. This translates into CASSPGLAGGSTDTQYF.

The chain links TRBV18 to TRBJ1-1; 10 bases are shared with TRBD1. The trim removed 6 bases at V and 5 bases at J, leaving 12 bases unmatched. Per germline, CDR1 KGHSH and CDR2 LQKENI. The CDR3 loop spans 16 amino acids. CDR3 coding DNA: TGTGCCAGCTCTCCCATGACAGGGGGCCAGAAAACTGAAGCTTTCTTT. Its translation: CASSPMTGGQKTEAFF. Using reference TRBV18 and TRBJ1-1 for the parts outside the CDR3, the full variable domain is NAGVMQNPRHLVRRRGQEARLRCSPMKGHSHVYWYRQLPEEGLKFMVYLQKENIIDESGMPKERFSAEFPKEGPSILRIQQVVRGDSAAYFCASSPMTGGQKTEAFFGQGTRLTVV.